This is a list of T cell receptor beta chains from one sample in a study of neoadjuvant anti-PD-1 for oral cavity cancer. The data were produced by immunoSEQ multiplex PCR, yet TCRdb's version contains in-frame clones alone and is incomplete. The table shows tens of thousands of clones, with roughly 84% occurring only once. The source material was PBMCs, sampled before nivolumab (anti-PD-1) treatment. The receptors shown here come from a person between 40 and 85 years old with oral cavity squamous cell carcinoma. Each CDR3 is given with its conserved first and last residue. Fields, in order: V gene, J gene, CDR3 protein.

TRBV19	TRBJ2-5	CASSITGRETQYF
TRBV5-1	TRBJ2-5	CASSSRDYQETQYF
TRBV29-1	TRBJ1-2	CSVMTGLGYTF
TRBV6-5	TRBJ2-7	CASRQGLIYEQYF
TRBV27	TRBJ1-2	CASSLLAGAYNYGYTF
TRBV28	TRBJ1-1	CASSLLLTEAFF
TRBV9	TRBJ2-3	CASSVATGHGGDTQYF
TRBV2	TRBJ1-1	CASSSTGGRTEAFF
TRBV9	TRBJ2-1	CASSVGLAERGQFF
TRBV28	TRBJ1-2	CASSFRSLGTGDNYGYTF
TRBV28	TRBJ1-2	CASSHLGGSNYGYTF
TRBV7-9	TRBJ2-7	CASSYPPGHNYEQYF
TRBV14	TRBJ2-2	CASSQARTVGGELFF
TRBV18	TRBJ1-2	CASSRSGQPNYGYTF
TRBV11-2	TRBJ2-3	CASSSRLAGGVDTQYF
TRBV18	TRBJ2-1	CASSPRIVSYNEQFF
TRBV29-1	TRBJ1-1	CSVSRGGNTEAFF
TRBV27	TRBJ2-7	CASSLGPWRVEQYF
TRBV5-1	TRBJ2-1	CASSLEGLAGAYNEQFF
TRBV28	TRBJ1-2	CASRSGQGPYGYTF